These 10 T cell receptor beta chains came from one sample sequenced in a study of long-term antiretroviral therapy in people with HIV. Samples were assayed with immunoSEQ v3.0 at survey level. The method was immunoSEQ multiplex PCR; TCRdb's version includes in-frame clones alone and lacks a portion of them. The table records tens of thousands of clones, about 85% of them present only once. The specimen was unsorted PBMCs, collected 1.9 years after starting antiretroviral therapy. Source of these receptors: a man aged 18 to 29 with HIV.

This CDR3 reads CASQLDRGNYGYTF. Written as DNA, the CDR3 is TGTGCCAGTCAATTGGACAGGGGGAACTATGGCTACACCTTC. The V call is TRBV6-6, the J call TRBJ1-2; 10 bases are shared with TRBD1. CDR1 MNHNY and CDR2 SVGAGI come from the germline V gene (reference sequence). V shed 9 bases and J 2 bases; nucleotides not matched to a gene: 6. CDR3 length: 14 amino acids.

The gene calls are TRBV5-4 and TRBJ1-2, with 7 nucleotides matching TRBD1. The germline V gene has CDR1 SGHNT and CDR2 YYREEE (reference sequence). After removal of 4 bases from V and 8 bases from J, the junction contained 8 bases not matched to a gene. The CDR3 consists of 13 residues. The CDR3 nucleotides read TGTGCCAGCAGCGTATACACAGGGGAGGGCTACACCTTC. This codes for CASSVYTGEGYTF.

The rearrangement links TRBV28 to TRBJ1-1; maybe TRBD1 (6 bases). Trimming shortened V by 4 bases and J by 9 bases, and 12 bases separated the two germline ends. This CDR3 contains 12 residues. Per the germline V gene, CDR1 is MDHEN and CDR2 is SYDVKM. CDR3: CASSSPGQQAFF. CDR3 DNA sequence: TGTGCCAGCAGTTCACCGGGACAACAAGCTTTCTTT.

V gene TRBV27 combines with J gene TRBJ1-6; tentative D call: TRBD1 (6 bases). CDR1 and CDR2 from the germline V gene are MNHEY and SMNVEV (reference sequence). The V end was cut by 2 bases, the J end by 5 bases, with 7 bases between. This CDR3 has 14 residues. DNA of the CDR3: TGTGCCAGCAGTTTACAGGGGAATAATTCACCCCTCCACTTT. Protein: CASSLQGNNSPLHF.

The chain links TRBV5-1 to TRBJ2-5, with D possibly being TRBD1 (6 bases). The CDR3 covers 14 residues. Looked up from germline, CDR1 is SGHRS and CDR2 is YFSETQ. The germline V and J ends were trimmed by 1 base and 3 bases, with 10 bases remaining between them. The CDR3 nucleotides are TGCGCCAGCAGCTTGCGCCCAGGGGAAGAGACCCAGTACTTC. This codes for CASSLRPGEETQYF.

V and J are TRBV6-1 and TRBJ2-3; no firm D call. Trimming took off 2 bases at V and 4 bases at J, with 19 bases between the two ends. Germline values: CDR1 MNHNS, CDR2 SASEGT. CDR3 size: 17 residues. The CDR3 protein is CASSERQATENPDTQYF. The CDR3 nucleotides are TGTGCCAGCAGTGAAAGGCAGGCTACTGAGAACCCAGATACGCAGTATTTT.

The gene calls are TRBV27 and TRBJ2-2; maybe TRBD1 (7 bases). V dropped 6 bases and J dropped 2 bases, with 10 bases sitting between them. From germline, CDR1 is MNHEY and CDR2 SMNVEV (reference sequence). The CDR3 consists of 14 residues. The CDR3 DNA sequence: TGTGCCAGCAGGCGGGACAGAAACACCGGGGAGCTGTTTTTT. This codes for CASRRDRNTGELFF.

The CDR3 loop is CASRGLGTQEPYEQYF. DNA of the CDR3: TGTGCCAGCAGAGGTCTCGGGACTCAGGAACCCTACGAGCAGTACTTC. The J gene is TRBJ2-7, the V gene TRBV27; possible D gene TRBD2, 6 bases. Germline-derived CDR1 and CDR2 are MNHEY and SMNVEV (reference sequence). This CDR3 is built from 16 residues. V was cut by 6 bases and J by 2 bases, with 20 bases left in between.

The chain recombines TRBV7-2 with TRBJ1-2; D is unclear. V lost 2 bases and J 3 bases, leaving 13 bases between the germline ends. Germline V gene lookup returns CDR1 SGHTA and CDR2 FQGNSA. The CDR3 sequence is 15 residues long. The CDR3 spells CASSLSVGNDYGYTF. CDR3 DNA sequence: TGTGCCAGCAGCTTATCCGTGGGGAACGACTATGGCTACACCTTC. Complete variable domain (other parts from reference TRBV7-2 and TRBJ1-2): GAGVSQSPSNKVTEKGKDVELRCDPISGHTALYWYRQSLGQGLEFLIYFQGNSAPDKSGLPSDRFSAERTGGSVSTLTIQRTQQEDSAVYLCASSLSVGNDYGYTFGSGTRLTVV.

The rearrangement uses TRBV6-6 and TRBJ2-5; 11 bases match TRBD1. The assigned J gene may be wrong: the sequence end matches TRBJ2-7 better. In germline, CDR1 is MNHNY, CDR2 SVGAGI (reference sequence). CDR3 length: 14 amino acids. CDR3 in amino acids: CASSPGTGGHEQYF. The CDR3 DNA follows: TGTGCCAGCAGTCCCGGGACAGGGGGTCACGAGCAGTACTTC.